This is a list of T cell receptor beta chains from one sample in a study of blood T cell repertoires in COVID-19. Sequenced by immunoSEQ multiplex PCR; TCRdb stores in-frame clones only, minus some. The sample carries 180,000 or so clones, approximately 87% recorded once. Source material: peripheral blood. The receptors were sampled from a woman in her sixties with COVID-19, enrolled during active disease. Each CDR3 is given with its conserved first and last residue. The D gene is left open where the match is weak. The size entry is marked missing in some rows and otherwise reads once, few, many or a size class.

TRBJ2-2 | TRBV5-1 | TRBD2 | . | TGCGCCAGCAGCTTATTAGCGGGAGAAGTCCCCGGGGAGCTGTTTTTT | CASSLLAGEVPGELFF
TRBJ2-1 | TRBV9 | TRBD2 | . | TGTGCCAGCAGCGTCATGACTAGCGGGGGGACTTACAATGAGCAGTTCTTC | CASSVMTSGGTYNEQFF
TRBJ1-6 | TRBV30 | TRBD1 | . | TGTGCCTGCCACAGGGGGCTCAATTCACCCCTCCACTTT | CACHRGLNSPLHF
TRBJ1-6 | TRBV28 | . | few | TGTGCCAGCAGTTTTCGGCAGGGAGGGAATTCACCCCTCCACTTT | CASSFRQGGNSPLHF
TRBJ2-3 | TRBV30 | TRBD1 | once | TGTGCCTGGAGTGCCCAGGACAGGGGGCGTCGGACAGATACGCAGTATTTT | CAWSAQDRGRRTDTQYF
TRBJ2-2 | TRBV19 | . | few | TGTGCCAGTACGGTCGGAGGACGGGCGAACACCGGGGAGCTGTTTTTT | CASTVGGRANTGELFF
TRBJ2-1 | TRBV4-1 | . | . | TGCGCCAGCCCCACTGACACCCGCTCCTACAATGAGCAGTTCTTC | CASPTDTRSYNEQFF
TRBJ1-5 | TRBV20-1 | TRBD1 | few | TGCAGTGCTCAGGGGGCTCAGCCCCAGCATTTT | CSAQGAQPQHF
TRBJ1-2 | TRBV19 | . | . | TGTGCCAGTAGCAGACAGCAGACATCCCTCTATGGCTACACCTTC | CASSRQQTSLYGYTF
TRBJ1-1 | TRBV5-1 | . | . | TGCGCCAGCCGTTGGGCAAACACTGAAGCTTTCTTT | CASRWANTEAFF
TRBJ1-1 | TRBV18 | TRBD1 | few | TGTGCCAGCTCACCCTCTCAGGGGGCGGTGAACACTGAAGCTTTCTTT | CASSPSQGAVNTEAFF
TRBJ1-6 | TRBV9 | . | . | TGTGCCAGCAGCGTAACCAGGGATAATTCACCCCTCCACTTT | CASSVTRDNSPLHF
TRBJ2-3 | TRBV5-1 | TRBD2 | . | TGCGCCAGCAGCTTGGTTGAGGGAGGGCCCGGAGATACGCAGTATTTT | CASSLVEGGPGDTQYF
TRBJ2-7 | TRBV2 | . | once | TGTGCCAGCGGGGAGTACGAGCAGTACTTC | CASGEYEQYF
TRBJ1-5 | TRBV29-1 | TRBD1 | . | TGCAGCGTTGGACAGGGCGCCAATCAGCCCCAGCATTTT | CSVGQGANQPQHF
TRBJ2-1 | TRBV11-2 | TRBD2 | . | TGTGCCAGCAGGCGGGACTACCATGAGCAGTTCTTC | CASRRDYHEQFF
TRBJ1-5 | TRBV6-1 | TRBD1 | . | TGTGCCAGCAGTACCCGACAGGGGGGAAATCAGCCCCAGCATTTT | CASSTRQGGNQPQHF
TRBJ2-5 | TRBV5-1 | . | . | TGCGCCAGCAGCTTGGCGCGACAGGAGGAGTACTTC | CASSLARQEEYF
TRBJ1-5 | TRBV24-1 | . | . | TGTGCCACCAGTAGGCCAGGGGATGGTCAGCCCCAGCATTTT | CATSRPGDGQPQHF
TRBJ1-6 | TRBV6-6 | . | . | TGTGCCAGCAGTTACTCGATCCGAGGTTCACCCCTCCACTTT | CASSYSIRGSPLHF
TRBJ2-3 | TRBV3-1/TRBV3-2 | TRBD1 | . | TGTGCCAGCAGCAAAAACCCGCTACAGGGGAATACGCAGTATTTT | CASSKNPLQGNTQYF
TRBJ1-5 | TRBV29-1 | . | . | TGCAGCGTAGCGAACAGGGCTGGGGGCAATCAGCCCCAGCATTTT | CSVANRAGGNQPQHF
TRBJ1-1 | TRBV30 | TRBD1 | once | TGTGCCTGGAGTGTCCCCAGGGGGCGCACTGAAGCTTTCTTT | CAWSVPRGRTEAFF
TRBJ1-1 | TRBV5-4 | . | few | TGTGCCAGCAGCTCCCGAGGGAGGGGGAACACTGAAGCTTTCTTT | CASSSRGRGNTEAFF
TRBJ2-3 | TRBV6-5 | TRBD2 | . | TGTGCCAGCAGTTACCACCAGCGGGAGTTCAAGTATTTT | CASSYHQREFKYF
TRBJ1-2 | TRBV5-1 | . | . | TGCGCCAGCAGCTTAATAGGGGACTATGGCTACACCTTC | CASSLIGDYGYTF
TRBJ1-2 | TRBV9 | . | . | TGTGCCAGCAGCGGCGGGTACGGCTACACCTTC | CASSGGYGYTF
TRBJ2-3 | TRBV6-5 | . | few | TGTGCCAGCACGTTCGTTTCCACAGATACGCAGTATTTT | CASTFVSTDTQYF
TRBJ2-7 | TRBV24-1 | TRBD1 | . | TGTGCCACCAGTGATCGGAGACAGGGAAACTCCTACGAGCAGTACTTC | CATSDRRQGNSYEQYF
TRBJ2-1 | TRBV6-5 | TRBD2 | . | TGTGCCAGCAGCCTTAGCGGGACCGACTACAATGAGCAGTTCTTC | CASSLSGTDYNEQFF
TRBJ1-3 | TRBV5-4 | . | . | TGTGCCAGCAGCTTGGATCGGGGGGCATGGGGAAACACCATATATTTT | CASSLDRGAWGNTIYF
TRBJ1-4 | TRBV24-1 | TRBD1 | . | TGTGCCACCAGTGAATGGACAGGGGGCAATGAAAAACTGTTTTTT | CATSEWTGGNEKLFF
TRBJ1-5 | TRBV25-1 | TRBD1 | few | TGTGCCAGCAGTGGGGACAGTAGCAATCAGCCCCAGCATTTT | CASSGDSSNQPQHF
TRBJ2-7 | TRBV6-5 | . | . | TGTGCCACGGGGTTCTACGAGCAGTACTTC | CATGFYEQYF
TRBJ1-2 | TRBV6-5 | . | . | TGTGCCAGCGTTGGGACAACGCGGGGCTACACCTTC | CASVGTTRGYTF
TRBJ2-3 | TRBV7-6 | . | . | TGTGCCAGCAGCTTAATAACAGGGACAGATACGCAGTATTTT | CASSLITGTDTQYF
TRBJ1-2 | TRBV10-1 | . | once | TGCGCCAGCACCCCTGGGGCCCCTAATGGCTACACCTTC | CASTPGAPNGYTF
TRBJ2-2 | TRBV7-2 | . | . | TGTGCCAGCAGCTTTTTAGCGGACACCGGGGAGCTGTTTTTT | CASSFLADTGELFF
TRBJ1-4 | TRBV3-1/TRBV3-2 | TRBD1 | . | TGTGCCAGCAGCGGGACAGGGGGCTTGCATGAAAAACTGTTTTTT | CASSGTGGLHEKLFF
TRBJ1-6 | TRBV30 | TRBD1 | . | TGTGCCTGGGAACCGGGACAGATGAGCTCCTATAATTCACCCCTCCACTTT | CAWEPGQMSSYNSPLHF
TRBJ1-3 | TRBV4-1 | . | . | TGCGCCAGCAGCCAAAGCGGGGGTTTTCCCATATATTTT | CASSQSGGFPIYF
TRBJ1-1 | TRBV18 | . | . | TGTGCCAGCTCACCACTTGCCGGAGGCGCTGAAGCTTTCTTT | CASSPLAGGAEAFF
TRBJ2-5 | TRBV5-1 | TRBD1 | . | TGCGCCAGCAGCTTGGGACAGGGGATGTGGGAGACCCAGTACTTC | CASSLGQGMWETQYF
TRBJ2-7 | TRBV29-1 | TRBD1 | once | TGCAGCGTTGGAGGGGGCGGCTACGAGCAGTACTTC | CSVGGGGYEQYF
TRBJ2-7 | TRBV12-3/TRBV12-4 | . | . | TGTGCCAGCAGTTTTCAGGTCCCCTACGAGCAGTACTTC | CASSFQVPYEQYF
TRBJ1-5 | TRBV6-5 | TRBD1 | . | TGTGCCAGCAGCCGGGACAGGGGGCTCGGTCAGCCCCAGCATTTT | CASSRDRGLGQPQHF
TRBJ1-4 | TRBV7-9 | TRBD1 | . | TGTGCCAGCAGCTCGACAGGGGACGAAAAACTGTTTTTT | CASSSTGDEKLFF
TRBJ1-5 | TRBV2 | TRBD1 | . | TGTGCCAGCAGTGGAGACAGGGTGAGCAATCAGCCCCAGCATTTT | CASSGDRVSNQPQHF
TRBJ1-1 | TRBV6-5 | . | . | TGTGCCACCAGGGAGGGGAACACTGAAGCTTTCTTT | CATREGNTEAFF
TRBJ1-1 | TRBV19 | . | . | TGTGCCAGTAGTATAGGTCGTGACACTGAAGCTTTCTTT | CASSIGRDTEAFF
TRBJ1-5 | TRBV24-1 | TRBD1 | . | TGTGCCACCAGTGACCCTAGGACAGGGAACAATCAGCCCCAGCATTTT | CATSDPRTGNNQPQHF
TRBJ1-4 | TRBV24-1 | . | . | TGTGCCACCTCCGGGGGGATAACTAATGAAAAACTGTTTTTT | CATSGGITNEKLFF
TRBJ1-1 | TRBV9 | . | . | TGTGCCAGCAGCGTAGGACAGCCTACGAACACTGAAGCTTTCTTT | CASSVGQPTNTEAFF
TRBJ1-5 | TRBV7-2 | . | few | TGTGCCAGCAGCTTCCAGGGTATGTTCAGCAATCAGCCCCAGCATTTT | CASSFQGMFSNQPQHF